This entry concerns a single T cell receptor (beta chain). This receptor's antigen is unknown. Qualities for individual bases were not recorded, and no much larger clone is one base off. This record comes from a study of cytomegalovirus exposure and HLA in healthy donors (dated by TCRdb to 2016 to 2017). With regard to the full study: According to an earlier analysis of 550 to 750 of the donors, 150 million to 200 million T cells yielded 100 million or so unique TCR beta sequences and around 300 Gb of sequence data. An early release covering 550 to 650 HLA-typed donors comprised roughly 300 gigabases of sequencing data and some 79 million unique TCR sequences. In addition to the first cohort of 666 subjects, a separate validation cohort of 120 different subjects was used. Every discovery cohort repertoire had been produced on one sequencing platform. The study was designed to test whether signatures of past pathogen exposure could be identified by cataloging public T cell receptors. Donor age, sex, ethnicity and CMV serostatus were compiled alongside the repertoire data. Among some 400 genotyped donors of the cohort, an average of approximately 240,000 unique TCR beta nucleotide sequences were sequenced per donor, roughly 18% of them non-productive. Using immunosequencing, the study profiled T cell repertoires from 500 to 800 subjects and related those repertoires to cytomegalovirus serostatus. Rather than drawing on any new phenotypic data, the later analysis identified candidate immune exposures from TCR beta sequences and the way those sequences occurred across donors. About 5 DR-DQ haplotypes were handled as single units for association and clustering, since linkage in the cohort was strong. The study combined high-throughput TCR immunosequencing, statistical association of individual TCRs with disease status, and machine learning to predict cytomegalovirus infection status. An earlier analysis of more than 450 of the donors used high-throughput TCR beta sequencing to judge whether each TCR beta V gene segment behaved as functional or pseudogenic. A later analysis re-analyzed previously published TCR beta repertoires from 650 to 800 donors and added high-resolution HLA genotyping to study TCR occurrence patterns. Class I and class II HLA loci were covered by the typing at four-digit resolution. Typing coverage varied by locus: roughly 629-630 donors for A, B, C, DRB1 and DQB1; some 520 for DQA1; nearly 610 for DPA1; more than 450 for DPB1. Of the roughly 400 genotyped donors, approximately 82% fell in the genetic ancestry cluster associated with self-reported Caucasian donors. A later genetic analysis took genome-wide SNP genotypes for 398 of the 666 donors and used that subset as a discovery cohort.

Overall study outcomes, separate from this receptor: Because HLA typing was missing for some donors at each locus, association tests included only the typed subset. Some IMGT-functional V segments, including TRBV6-2 and TRBV6-3, could not be told apart with the 87-base-pair reads, so those segments were excluded. Strong co-occurrence of HLA alleles, especially DR and DQ, made assigning TCR associations to individual alleles difficult. The classifier was reported to diagnose cytomegalovirus status with high specificity and sensitivity in both the original cohort and the validation cohort. A later analysis found that HLA-associated TCR beta chains were more clonally expanded and had lower generation probabilities than equally common non-associated chains. The only immune exposure information available for the cohort was CMV serostatus. The study listed over 150 TCR beta chains as associated with cytomegalovirus. In a later genetic analysis, fewer N-insertions in productive TCRs were reported among donors in an Asian-associated ancestry cluster than the roughly 700-donor mean. The earlier analysis of about 600 of the donors excluded some 15 rarely observed V segments, including chromosome 9 orphons, because counts were too low. A further reported finding was that TCR beta sequences accurately predicted the HLA-A and HLA-B alleles for most subjects in the first cohort. Sequencing depth was assumed to be roughly uniform across donors in the presence/absence analyses, though that assumption may not hold. A few of the identified cytomegalovirus-associated TCR beta chains were confirmed in vitro to be specific for cytomegalovirus antigens. According to a later analysis, parvovirus B19, influenza, CMV and Epstein-Barr virus appeared linked to several top co-occurrence clusters. Most TCR sequences were seen in very few donors, while some public TCRs were found in many individuals. Linkage disequilibrium might explain the correlated functional status among segregating V segments, but an unknown experimental factor could not be ruled out. An association between a missense DCLRE1C variant and V-gene and J-gene trimming of TCR beta chains was found in a later genetic analysis and replicated in an independent cohort. A later analysis found that TCR association rates varied across HLA loci, with DRB1 alleles showing the most associated TCRs and HLA-C alleles the fewest. A group of highly shared sequence variants was considered likely to be a technical artifact of the sequencing pipeline. A later analysis found that most CMV-associated TCR beta chains appeared HLA-restricted, with HLA associations seemingly driven largely by CMV exposure. The authors suggested that the approach could potentially be generalized to other disease states and immunological phenotypes. Only TCR beta chains were sequenced in this cohort, and the absence of alpha or paired-chain data limited detectable features. Broadly in line with IMGT annotations, most TCR beta V segments showed up in productive rearrangements about 87% or about 30% of the time in an earlier analysis of around 600 of the donors. In a later analysis, around 15,000 TCR beta sequences were associated with specific HLA alleles at a false discovery rate of 0.05.

The CDR3 covers 15 residues, taking in both the cysteine and the phenylalanine. This entry keeps only the CDR3 DNA: 45 bases, framed from base 1. From the germline V gene, CDR1 is SGHRS and CDR2 is YFSETQ. At the junction V is shortened by 4 bases and J by 2 bases; bases outside the gene matches: 7. The library was made by the immunoSEQ multiplex PCR assay. For the multiplex PCR, a mixture combining 60 forward primers for TCR Vbeta segments and 13 reverse primers for TCR Jbeta segments was used. Amplification of the CDR3 region of rearranged TCR beta genes was performed with a multiplex PCR assay on genomic DNA. Amplified TCR beta libraries were sequenced as 87-base-pair reads on the Illumina HiSeq System. Turning to the authors' computational methods: In a later analysis, tens of millions of unique TCR beta chains were counted across the 650 to 700 repertoires, and some 10 million of these chains were shared by at least two donors. A nearest-neighbor algorithm error-corrected the raw reads and collapsed the reads into unique sequences, merging closely related sequences to remove PCR and sequencing errors. Alignment of CDR3 sequences to IMGT reference sequences was used to assign V, D and J gene segments. For a sequence to be retained, a match of at least six nucleotides to both a V gene segment and a J gene segment was required. A rearrangement was called productive if the CDR3 had no stop codons and remained in frame with V and J, and every other rearrangement was called non-productive. CDR3 was defined by IMGT convention, running from the second conserved V-encoded cysteine to the conserved J-encoded phenylalanine. In an earlier analysis of approximately 500 of the donors, sequences lacking an unambiguous match to a single V gene segment were excluded. An earlier analysis of approximately 590 of the donors classified V segments as functional when productive rearrangements were above 56.7% and as segregating when the standard deviation between donors was above 5%. To diagnose cytomegalovirus status from the catalog of TCR beta chain sequences, a statistical classification framework was built. V and J gene assignment, in a later analysis, came from comparing TCR nucleotide sequences with IMGT/GENE-DB human TR gene sequences. Using the TCRdist pipeline, a later analysis assigned CDR3 sequences along with most-parsimonious VDJ recombination scenarios. A later analysis defined each TCR beta chain by its CDR3 amino acid sequence plus V-gene family, and excluded reads lacking a unique V-gene family. In a later analysis, 550 to 650 highly shared, low-generation-probability nucleotide sequences were removed to address suspected cross-contamination and a sequencing artifact. In a later analysis, a clonal expansion index was calculated for each public chain from normalized within-repertoire ranks of inferred template counts. Generation probabilities in a later analysis came from a VDJ recombination model fitted to out-of-frame rearrangements, and those results were checked against IGoR. In a later analysis, hypergeometric tests were used to score TCR-TCR, TCR-HLA and TCR-CMV co-occurrence, with a repertoire-size bias correction applied to TCR pairs. To estimate false discovery rates, a later analysis permuted the HLA or CMV assignments 20 times. A later analysis grouped co-occurring TCRs with DBSCAN, adding TCRdist sequence similarity when clustering within HLA-allele-positive subsets. Repertoires with fewer than 30,000 or more than 120,000 public chains, plus five repertoires with anomalous nucleotide sharing, were excluded from co-occurrence clustering. In TCRdb, the immuneACCESS table is reduced to in-frame sequences with V and J assigned. These tables do not hold every clone; where another copy was compared, an unresolved V gene accounts for under half, and the others remain unexplained. V, J and clone size reflect that table, while D and trimming were determined from the DNA. For this sample the table gives around 120,000 clones, of which about 76% were detected only once. The ten largest clones take up 0.7% of the sample.

The cohort was made up of roughly 670 healthy bone marrow donors. At the time of sampling, all cohort members were nominally healthy, though unrecorded immune exposures were likely present. The donor was CMV seronegative and belonged to the group of over 350 seronegative cohort members. A peripheral blood sample was collected from each donor, and TCR beta sequencing was performed on peripheral blood mononuclear cells. Genomic DNA extraction from the blood cell samples was performed with the Qiagen DNeasy Blood Extraction Kit. This TCR derives from a man aged 18 to 29 in good health and CMV-seronegative. Here the chain combines TRBV5-1 and TRBJ2-7; 9 bases in between match TRBD1. Material for sequencing was PBMCs. The nucleotides read TGCGCCAGCAGCCCCGGGGGACAGGGCACCTACGAGCAGTACTTC. It translates to CASSPGGQGTYEQYF.